A selection of T cell receptor beta chains follows, all from one sample in a study of blood T cell repertoires in COVID-19. Method: immunoSEQ multiplex PCR; TCRdb's copy keeps in-frame clones and lacks some. The table shows 150,000 to 200,000 clones, with around 80% occurring only once. The source material was PBMCs or T cells enriched from blood (not recorded which). These receptors were taken from a man aged 35 to 55 who had recovered from COVID-19. CDR3s include the opening cysteine and the closing phenylalanine or tryptophan. Fields, in order: J gene, D gene, clone size, V gene, CDR3 protein, CDR3 DNA. D genes are given only for firm matches. The size entry is marked missing in some rows and otherwise reads once, few, many or a size class.

J: TRBJ2-1; D: TRBD2; size: -; V: TRBV6-2/TRBV6-3; CDR3: CASSKGLAGRNEQFF; DNA: TGTGCCAGCAGTAAGGGACTAGCGGGGCGGAATGAGCAGTTCTTC
J: TRBJ1-1; D: TRBD1; size: -; V: TRBV5-8; CDR3: CASSTLLQGAIGTEAFF; DNA: TGTGCCAGCAGCACCCTATTGCAGGGGGCGATTGGCACTGAAGCTTTCTTT
J: TRBJ1-2; D: TRBD1; size: -; V: TRBV19; CDR3: CAVGTGNNYGYTF; DNA: TGTGCCGTGGGGACAGGCAATAACTATGGCTACACCTTC
J: TRBJ2-3; D: TRBD2; size: -; V: TRBV5-8; CDR3: CASSLAGGGTDTQYF; DNA: TGTGCCAGCAGCTTGGCGGGGGGGGGAACAGATACGCAGTATTTT
J: TRBJ2-6; D: -; size: -; V: TRBV6-5; CDR3: CASRHGGNVLTF; DNA: TGTGCCAGCAGGCACGGGGGCAACGTCCTGACTTTC
J: TRBJ1-1; D: TRBD1; size: -; V: TRBV4-1; CDR3: CASSQSGWGEGQVNTEAFF; DNA: TGCGCCAGCAGCCAATCGGGATGGGGGGAAGGACAGGTGAACACTGAAGCTTTCTTT
J: TRBJ1-6; D: -; size: -; V: TRBV18; CDR3: CASSLDRDNSPLHF; DNA: TGTGCCAGCTCACTAGACCGGGATAATTCACCCCTCCACTTT
J: TRBJ1-1; D: -; size: -; V: TRBV10-2; CDR3: CASRRMNTEAFF; DNA: TGCGCCAGCAGGAGGATGAACACTGAAGCTTTCTTT
J: TRBJ1-2; D: TRBD1; size: many; V: TRBV6-5; CDR3: CASSSTTGAGYTF; DNA: TGTGCCAGCAGTTCCACCACAGGGGCTGGCTACACCTTC
J: TRBJ2-7; D: TRBD1; size: -; V: TRBV5-4; CDR3: CASSSTDRGLEQYF; DNA: TGTGCCAGCAGCTCTACGGACAGGGGGCTCGAGCAGTACTTC
J: TRBJ1-2; D: -; size: -; V: TRBV7-8; CDR3: CASSTSQGNVRGYTF; DNA: TGTGCCAGCAGCACCAGTCAGGGTAATGTCCGCGGCTACACCTTC
J: TRBJ2-3; D: TRBD2; size: once; V: TRBV5-1; CDR3: CASSFMASGGAADTQYF; DNA: TGCGCCAGCAGCTTTATGGCTAGCGGGGGGGCGGCAGATACGCAGTATTTT
J: TRBJ2-2; D: TRBD1; size: -; V: TRBV7-2; CDR3: CASSFWAGGNRELFF; DNA: TGTGCCAGCAGCTTCTGGGCAGGGGGAAATCGGGAGCTGTTTTTT
J: TRBJ1-5; D: -; size: -; V: TRBV18; CDR3: CASSPGNGQPQHF; DNA: TGTGCCAGCTCACCTGGCAACGGGCAGCCCCAGCATTTT
J: TRBJ1-2; D: TRBD1; size: -; V: TRBV30; CDR3: CAWRQGADGYTF; DNA: TGTGCCTGGAGGCAGGGGGCGGATGGCTACACCTTC
J: TRBJ2-4; D: TRBD2; size: -; V: TRBV3-1/TRBV3-2; CDR3: CASSKRGGNGIQYF; DNA: TGTGCCAGCAGTAAGCGGGGGGGCAACGGCATTCAGTACTTC
J: TRBJ1-2; D: TRBD1; size: -; V: TRBV19; CDR3: CASRGTGSPGYTF; DNA: TGTGCCAGCAGAGGGACAGGGAGTCCCGGCTACACCTTC
J: TRBJ1-3; D: TRBD1; size: -; V: TRBV6-1; CDR3: CASSERDRLSGNTIYF; DNA: TGTGCCAGCAGTGAACGGGACAGGCTCTCTGGAAACACCATATATTTT
J: TRBJ2-1; D: TRBD2; size: -; V: TRBV3-1/TRBV3-2; CDR3: CASSREGEQFF; DNA: TGTGCCAGCAGTCGGGAGGGTGAGCAGTTCTTC
J: TRBJ2-7; D: -; size: -; V: TRBV5-1; CDR3: CASSLPGTVYEQYF; DNA: TGCGCCAGCAGCTTACCGGGAACTGTATACGAGCAGTACTTC
J: TRBJ1-2; D: -; size: -; V: TRBV9; CDR3: CASSAGQTDPLYGYTF; DNA: TGTGCCAGCAGCGCTGGACAAACGGATCCCCTTTATGGCTACACCTTC
J: TRBJ2-3; D: -; size: -; V: TRBV11-3; CDR3: CASSLGADTQYF; DNA: TGTGCCAGCAGCTTAGGAGCAGATACGCAGTATTTT
J: TRBJ1-4; D: TRBD1; size: -; V: TRBV29-1; CDR3: CSARGGTGGKLFF; DNA: TGCAGCGCCAGAGGTGGGACAGGGGGAAAACTGTTTTTT
J: TRBJ1-5; D: -; size: -; V: TRBV4-2; CDR3: CASSHKHGGVPQHF; DNA: TGTGCCAGCAGCCATAAACATGGTGGAGTGCCCCAGCATTTT
J: TRBJ1-6; D: TRBD1; size: -; V: TRBV7-3; CDR3: CASSPGQGDSPLHF; DNA: TGTGCCAGCAGCCCGGGACAGGGTGATTCACCCCTCCACTTT
J: TRBJ1-5; D: -; size: -; V: TRBV7-6; CDR3: CASSSGQKDQPQHF; DNA: TGTGCCAGCAGCTCAGGACAGAAAGATCAGCCCCAGCATTTT
J: TRBJ2-1; D: TRBD1; size: few; V: TRBV7-3; CDR3: CASSPRDRDGQFF; DNA: TGTGCCAGCAGCCCAAGAGACAGGGATGGGCAGTTCTTC
J: TRBJ1-1; D: -; size: -; V: TRBV7-9; CDR3: CASSPGGEGGTEAFF; DNA: TGTGCCAGCAGCCCAGGAGGGGAGGGAGGCACTGAAGCTTTCTTT
J: TRBJ2-5; D: -; size: -; V: TRBV4-2; CDR3: CASSQDWRGAGETQYF; DNA: TGTGCCAGCAGCCAAGATTGGAGGGGCGCGGGAGAGACCCAGTACTTC
J: TRBJ2-3; D: TRBD1; size: -; V: TRBV24-1; CDR3: CATSFRDRVVDTQYF; DNA: TGTGCCACCAGTTTCCGGGACAGGGTTGTTGATACGCAGTATTTT
J: TRBJ1-2; D: -; size: -; V: TRBV4-1; CDR3: CASSQSNYYGYTF; DNA: TGCGCCAGCAGCCAATCGAACTACTATGGCTACACCTTC
J: TRBJ1-3; D: TRBD1; size: once; V: TRBV10-3; CDR3: CAISPRQGAAGNTIYF; DNA: TGTGCCATCAGCCCCAGACAGGGGGCGGCGGGAAACACCATATATTTT
J: TRBJ2-3; D: -; size: few; V: TRBV7-3; CDR3: CASSQGFRTDTQYF; DNA: TGTGCCAGCAGCCAGGGGTTTAGAACAGATACGCAGTATTTT
J: TRBJ2-1; D: TRBD1; size: -; V: TRBV4-1; CDR3: CASSQIPGQGEPMSFF; DNA: TGCGCCAGCAGCCAAATCCCGGGACAGGGCGAGCCGATGTCGTTCTTC
J: TRBJ1-1; D: -; size: -; V: TRBV20-1; CDR3: CSARMNTEAFF; DNA: TGCAGTGCGAGGATGAACACTGAAGCTTTCTTT
J: TRBJ2-5; D: -; size: once; V: TRBV24-1; CDR3: CATSDSQRYQETQYF; DNA: TGTGCCACCAGTGACTCTCAGAGGTACCAAGAGACCCAGTACTTC